This TCR beta chain was documented in a study of T cell repertoires in ileal Crohn's disease. At the level of the study: Every patient was operated on for stricturing (about 60%) or penetrating (39%) complications. Study results and caveats: Active smokers at surgery had more clonal expansions than non-smokers.

The sample holds a few counts of this clone. Its specificity is unknown. Unmatched junction bases numbered 4, after V lost 4 bases and J lost 5 bases. CDR1 is MGHRA and CDR2 is YSYEKL in the germline V gene. CDR3 size: 14 residues. Using immunoSEQ multiplex PCR, the repertoire was profiled, and TCRdb retains in-frame clones only, with some absent. This sample has some 6,000 clones, with 80% found just once. The origin of this receptor is an adult with Crohn's disease. This sequence joins TRBV4-1 and TRBJ2-1, with 8 bases lining up with TRBD2. Sequenced: ileal tissue. The CDR3 loop is CASSLHSGNNEQFF. CDR3 DNA: TGCGCCAGCAGCCTTCATAGCGGGAACAATGAGCAGTTCTTC.